What follows are 22 T cell receptor beta chains derived from one specimen sequenced in a study of radiotherapy plus CTLA-4 blockade in lung cancer. Repertoires were generated with immunoSEQ multiplex PCR, while TCRdb's copy carries only in-frame clones and drops some. The repertoire holds 55,000 to 65,000 clones, with more than 70% as singletons. The sequences come from peripheral blood, collected from a patient treated with radiotherapy plus ipilimumab. These receptors were taken from a human donor with non-small cell lung cancer who had a complete response to radiotherapy plus ipilimumab.

This chain joins TRBV27 and TRBJ1-5; D is possibly TRBD1 (5 bases). CDR3 size: 15 residues. V gave up 5 bases and J gave up 4 bases, with 15 bases separating them. Germline assignment: CDR1 MNHEY and CDR2 SMNVEV (reference sequence). CDR3 region: CASSALTDVNQPQHF. In nucleotides, the CDR3 is TGTGCCAGCAGTGCCTTGACAGATGTTAATCAGCCCCAGCATTTT.

A few counts support this clone. The chain employs TRBV7-6 and TRBJ2-6, with 7 bases fitting TRBD2. Trimming removed 1 base from V and 0 bases from J; junction bases left unmatched: 6. From germline, CDR1 is SGHVS and CDR2 FNYEAQ. CDR3 length equals 18 residues. Here the CDR3 reads CASSLGSRGSSGANVLTF. The DNA for the CDR3 is TGTGCCAGCAGCTTAGGGTCGCGGGGGAGCTCTGGGGCCAACGTCCTGACTTTC.

The chain couples TRBV4-1 to TRBJ2-6; D unresolved. The germline CDR1 and CDR2 sequences are MGHRA and YSYEKL. The CDR3 sequence is 17 residues long. Trimming removed 0 bases at V and 0 bases at J, with 9 bases between. The CDR3 loop reads CASSQDPPHSGANVLTF. In DNA form, the CDR3 reads TGCGCCAGCAGCCAAGATCCCCCCCACTCTGGGGCCAACGTCCTGACTTTC.

The chain links TRBV18 to TRBJ2-3; the D gene is possibly TRBD2 (6 bases). Germline CDR1 reads KGHSH; CDR2 reads LQKENI. Trimming removed 1 base from V and 0 bases from J, with 8 bases in between. The CDR3 contains 15 residues. CDR3 sequence: CASSPLAVSTDTQYF. The DNA of the CDR3 is TGTGCCAGCTCACCACTAGCGGTTAGCACAGATACGCAGTATTTT.

This clone was recorded only once. The rearrangement links TRBV18 to TRBJ2-3, with TRBD2 matching over 7 bases. The CDR3 consists of 17 residues. V lost 2 bases, J lost 2 bases, and 10 bases stayed unmatched. Germline V gene sequence: CDR1 KGHSH, CDR2 LQKENI. In nucleotides, the CDR3 is TGTGCCAGCTCACCAATTAACACTAGCGCCCCCACAGATACGCAGTATTTT. As protein: CASSPINTSAPTDTQYF.

The V call is TRBV5-3, the J call TRBJ2-5; D might be TRBD1 (6 bases). The end of the DNA aligns better with TRBJ2-7, so the J call may be wrong. Being an ORF, TRBV5-3 has a function that is uncertain. This CDR3 is 16 amino acids long. This CDR3 reads CARSANGTLSSYEQYF. For the CDR3, the DNA is TGTGCCAGAAGCGCGAACGGGACATTAAGCTCCTACGAGCAGTACTTC.

J is TRBJ2-7 and V is TRBV5-6; D is unclear. From germline, CDR1 is SGHDT and CDR2 YYEEEE. The CDR3 consists of 14 residues. With 4 bases removed from V and 2 bases from J, the gap between germline ends came to 13 bases. CDR3 region: CASSPMGPPYEQYF. Here the CDR3 DNA reads TGTGCCAGCAGCCCAATGGGCCCTCCCTACGAGCAGTACTTC.

This clone occurred a few times. V is TRBV27 and J is TRBJ1-6, with 10 bases that match TRBD1. CDR3 size: 17 residues. Germline CDR1 MNHEY, CDR2 SMNVEV (reference sequence). J gave up 3 bases and V 8 bases, and 10 bases lay outside the gene matches. CDR3 bases: TGTGCCAGCCGTAAAGCGGGACAGGGGTACTATAATTCACCCCTCCACTTT. This sequence encodes CASRKAGQGYYNSPLHF.

In its sample, this clone was seen once. The CDR3 is CASSLGTSGRSQETQYF. In DNA form, the CDR3 reads TGTGCCAGCTCACTCGGGACTAGCGGGAGGTCCCAAGAGACCCAGTACTTC. The V gene is TRBV18, the J gene TRBJ2-5, with 15 bases lining up with TRBD2. V dropped 4 bases and J dropped 1; count of bases not matched to a gene: 4. The CDR3 is 17 amino acids. Germline CDR1 reads KGHSH; CDR2 reads LQKENI.

This clone showed up just a few times. V gene TRBV6-6 combines with J gene TRBJ2-2; 7 nucleotides line up with TRBD1. Unmatched junction bases numbered 6, after V lost 5 bases and J lost 3 bases. This CDR3 spans 15 amino acids. The V gene's germline CDR1 is MNHNY and CDR2 SVGAGI (reference sequence). CDR3 amino acids: CASSNLGGDTGELFF. Here the CDR3 DNA reads TGTGCCAGCAGTAACCTAGGGGGCGACACCGGGGAGCTGTTTTTT.

The chain uses TRBV7-9 and TRBJ1-2; TRBD1 matches 7 bases. CDR3 length: 16 residues. V gave up 5 bases and J gave up 5 bases; unmatched junction bases: 14. CDR1 and CDR2 (germline): SEHNR, FQNEAQ (reference sequence). CDR3 DNA sequence: TGTGCCAGCAGCCTCGCGTCCCCAGGGGGATTATATGGCTACACCTTC. Protein sequence: CASSLASPGGLYGYTF.

The chain recombines TRBV19 with TRBJ2-1, with D tentatively TRBD2 (5 bases). The CDR3 consists of 14 residues. V lost 3 bases, J lost 7 bases, and 13 bases lay in between. CDR1 and CDR2 from the germline V gene are LNHDA and SQIVND (reference sequence). Written as DNA, the CDR3 is TGTGCCAGTAGTATCACCGGGGATAGGAATGAGCAGTTCTTC. It specifies CASSITGDRNEQFF.

This sequence joins TRBV19 and TRBJ1-2, with D possibly TRBD1 on 5 matching bases. Germline V CDR1 and CDR2: LNHDA, SQIVND (reference sequence). The germline V and J ends were trimmed by 2 bases and 0 bases, with 7 bases remaining between them. This CDR3 is 14 amino acids long. Here the CDR3 reads CASSISRANYGYTF. The CDR3 DNA sequence: TGTGCCAGTAGTATATCCAGGGCTAACTATGGCTACACCTTC.

This chain connects TRBV18 to TRBJ2-3; 7 bases are a match to TRBD2. There are 15 residues in the CDR3. Germline V gene lookup returns CDR1 KGHSH and CDR2 LQKENI. V lost 3 bases, J lost 7 bases, and 10 bases stayed unmatched. The CDR3 spells CASSPGLDSKNTQYF. The DNA for the CDR3 is TGTGCCAGCTCACCTGGACTAGACTCCAAGAATACGCAGTATTTT.

This chain uses TRBV5-1 with TRBJ2-1; possible D gene TRBD2, 5 bases. The germline V gene encodes CDR1 SGHRS and CDR2 YFSETQ. This CDR3 has 16 amino acids. Trimming pared 4 bases from V and 0 bases from J, leaving 14 bases between. CDR3 loop: CASSLTRAASYNEQFF. In DNA, the CDR3 is TGCGCCAGCAGCCTAACACGAGCGGCCTCCTACAATGAGCAGTTCTTC.

This clone was observed a few times. The rearrangement uses TRBV27 and TRBJ1-2; 8 bases fit TRBD1. The CDR3 runs to 16 residues. CDR1 is MNHEY, CDR2 SMNVEV, per germline (reference sequence). J was trimmed by 8 bases and V by 6 bases; bases with no gene match: 17. As DNA, the CDR3 is TGTGCCAGCAGCCCACCCGGACAGGGCGGACTTAGAGGCTACACCTTC. Its translation is CASSPPGQGGLRGYTF.

The J gene is TRBJ2-2, the V gene TRBV18; perhaps TRBD1 as D (6 bases). From germline, CDR1 is KGHSH and CDR2 LQKENI. The CDR3 extends over 17 amino acids. V was pared by 6 bases and J by 0 bases, with 17 bases between. CDR3 sequence: CASSPTYRETNTGELFF. CDR3 DNA: TGTGCCAGCTCCCCGACCTACAGGGAAACGAACACCGGGGAGCTGTTTTTT.

This clone was seen a single time. The gene calls are TRBV9 and TRBJ2-1, with TRBD2 identical over 10 bases. The CDR3 totals 15 residues. Per the germline V gene, CDR1 is SGDLS and CDR2 is YYNGEE. The junction had 5 bases not matched to a gene; V was cut back by 4 bases and J by 4 bases. CDR3 nucleotides: TGTGCCAGCAGCTTGAGCGGGGGGGGTTACAATGAGCAGTTCTTC. Residues: CASSLSGGGYNEQFF.

This clone appeared a few times. V is TRBV19 and J is TRBJ1-4, with D perhaps TRBD1 (5 bases). Germline V gene lookup returns CDR1 LNHDA and CDR2 SQIVND (reference sequence). CDR3 length: 15 amino acids. Trimming cost V 7 bases and J 6 bases, with 18 bases left between them. CDR3 coding DNA: TGTGCCAGTATCCCACAGGCCCCGACGGATGAAAAACTGTTTTTT. As protein: CASIPQAPTDEKLFF.

The J gene is TRBJ1-2, the V gene TRBV5-1; D is perhaps TRBD1 (6 bases). CDR1 is SGHRS and CDR2 is YFSETQ in the germline V gene. This CDR3 comprises 20 residues. The V gene lost 0 bases and the J gene lost 5 bases, with 29 bases spanning the gap. The CDR3 is CASSLGSGLVVNRERYGYTF. Here the CDR3 DNA reads TGCGCCAGCAGCTTGGGATCCGGATTAGTCGTGAACAGGGAGAGATATGGCTACACCTTC. Full variable domain (remainder filled in from reference TRBV5-1 and TRBJ1-2): KAGVTQTPRYLIKTRGQQVTLSCSPISGHRSVSWYQQTPGQGLQFLFEYFSETQRNKGNFPGRFSGRQFSNSRSEMNVSTLELGDSALYLCASSLGSGLVVNRERYGYTFGSGTRLTVV.

This clone was observed once. V usage is TRBV28 and J usage is TRBJ1-2; D is ambiguous. Germline V gives CDR1 MDHEN, CDR2 SYDVKM. The CDR3 is 14 residues long. Trimming removed 8 bases at V and 4 bases at J, with 17 bases between. CDR3 sequence reads: CASRDRGPLYGYTF. Written as DNA, the CDR3 is TGTGCCAGCCGTGATCGGGGTCCGCTCTATGGCTACACCTTC.

This clone is medium-sized (0.01 to 0.1%) in the sample. The chain has TRBV19 and TRBJ1-5, with TRBD1 matching over 7 bases. Germline CDR1 and CDR2: LNHDA and SQIVND (reference sequence). The trim removed 6 bases at V and 2 bases at J, leaving 4 bases unmatched. This CDR3 has 14 residues. In DNA, the CDR3 is TGTGCCAGTAGACAGGGGTATGGCAATCAGCCCCAGCATTTT. Protein: CASRQGYGNQPQHF.